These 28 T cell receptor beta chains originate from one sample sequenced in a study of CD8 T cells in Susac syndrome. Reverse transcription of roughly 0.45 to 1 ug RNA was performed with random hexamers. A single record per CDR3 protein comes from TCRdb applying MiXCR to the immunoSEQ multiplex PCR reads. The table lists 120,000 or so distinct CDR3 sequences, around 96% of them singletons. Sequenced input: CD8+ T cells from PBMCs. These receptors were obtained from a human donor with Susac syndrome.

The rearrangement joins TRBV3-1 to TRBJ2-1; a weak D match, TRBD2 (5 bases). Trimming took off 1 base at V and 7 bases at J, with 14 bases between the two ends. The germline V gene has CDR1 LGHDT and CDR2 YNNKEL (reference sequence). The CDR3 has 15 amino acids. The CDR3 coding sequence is TGTGCCAGCAGCCAAGGAGGGTTAGCTTGGAATGAGCAGTTCTTC. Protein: CASSQGGLAWNEQFF.

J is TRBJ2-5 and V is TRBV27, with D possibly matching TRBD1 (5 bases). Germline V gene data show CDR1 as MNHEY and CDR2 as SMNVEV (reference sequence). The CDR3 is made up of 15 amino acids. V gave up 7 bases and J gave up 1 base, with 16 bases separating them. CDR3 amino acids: CASKNLDSPQETQYF. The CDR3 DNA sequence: TGTGCCAGCAAAAATCTAGACAGCCCCCAAGAGACCCAGTACTTC.

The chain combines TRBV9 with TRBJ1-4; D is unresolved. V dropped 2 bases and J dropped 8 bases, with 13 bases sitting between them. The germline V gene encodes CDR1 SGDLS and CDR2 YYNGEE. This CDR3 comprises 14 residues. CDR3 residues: CASSVGLGPEKLFF. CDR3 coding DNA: TGTGCCAGCAGCGTTGGGCTAGGCCCCGAAAAACTGTTTTTT.

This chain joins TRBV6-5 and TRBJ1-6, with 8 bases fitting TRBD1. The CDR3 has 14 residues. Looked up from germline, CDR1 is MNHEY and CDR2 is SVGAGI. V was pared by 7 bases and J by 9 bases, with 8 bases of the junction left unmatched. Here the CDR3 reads CASTPTGEASPLHF. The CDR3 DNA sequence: TGTGCCAGCACACCGACAGGGGAAGCTTCACCCCTCCACTTT.

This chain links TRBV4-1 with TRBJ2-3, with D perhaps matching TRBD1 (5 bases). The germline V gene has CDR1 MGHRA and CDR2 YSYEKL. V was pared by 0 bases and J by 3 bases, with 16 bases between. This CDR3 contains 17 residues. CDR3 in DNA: TGCGCCAGCAGCCAAGATTCCAGGGATGGATCGACAGATACGCAGTATTTT. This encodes CASSQDSRDGSTDTQYF.

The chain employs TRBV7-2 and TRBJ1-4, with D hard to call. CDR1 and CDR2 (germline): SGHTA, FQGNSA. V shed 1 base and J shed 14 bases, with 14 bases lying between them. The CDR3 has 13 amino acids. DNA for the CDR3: TGTGCCAGCAGCTTAGTAGCAGCCGCCACCCTGTTTTTT. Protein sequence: CASSLVAAATLFF. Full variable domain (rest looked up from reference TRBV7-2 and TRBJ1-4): GAGVSQSPSNKVTEKGKDVELRCDPISGHTALYWYRQSLGQGLEFLIYFQGNSAPDKSGLPSDRFSAERTGGSVSTLTIQRTQQEDSAVYLCASSLVAAATLFFGSGTQLSVL.

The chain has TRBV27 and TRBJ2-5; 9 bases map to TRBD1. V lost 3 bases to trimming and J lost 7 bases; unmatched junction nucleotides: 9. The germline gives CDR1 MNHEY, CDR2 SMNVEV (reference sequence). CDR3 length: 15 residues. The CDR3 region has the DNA TGTGCCAGCAGTTTGGGAGACAGGGGGATCGGGACCCAGTACTTC. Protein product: CASSLGDRGIGTQYF.

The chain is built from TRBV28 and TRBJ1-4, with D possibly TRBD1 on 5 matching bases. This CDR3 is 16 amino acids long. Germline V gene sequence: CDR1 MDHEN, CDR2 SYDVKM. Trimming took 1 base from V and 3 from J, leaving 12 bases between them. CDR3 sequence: CASSLSNGASNEKLFF. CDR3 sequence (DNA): TGTGCCAGCAGTTTATCCAATGGGGCGTCTAATGAAAAACTGTTTTTT. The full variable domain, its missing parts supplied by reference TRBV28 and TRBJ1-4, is DVKVTQSSRYLVKRTGEKVFLECVQDMDHENMFWYRQDPGLGLRLIYFSYDVKMKEKGDIPEGYSVSREKKERFSLILESASTNQTSMYLCASSLSNGASNEKLFFGSGTQLSVL.

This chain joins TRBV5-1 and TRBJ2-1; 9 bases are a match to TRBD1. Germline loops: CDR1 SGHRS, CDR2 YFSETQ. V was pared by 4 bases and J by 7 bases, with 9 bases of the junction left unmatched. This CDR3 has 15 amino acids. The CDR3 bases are TGCGCCAGCAGCCCCGGGACAGGGACCGGGAATGAGCAGTTCTTC. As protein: CASSPGTGTGNEQFF.

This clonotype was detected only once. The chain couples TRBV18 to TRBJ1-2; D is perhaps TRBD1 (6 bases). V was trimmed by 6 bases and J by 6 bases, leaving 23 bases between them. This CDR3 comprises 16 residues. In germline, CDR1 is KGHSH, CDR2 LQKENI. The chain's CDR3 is CASSTGGRRTSHGYTF. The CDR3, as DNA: TGTGCCAGCTCCACCGGGGGCAGAAGAACGTCGCATGGCTACACCTTC. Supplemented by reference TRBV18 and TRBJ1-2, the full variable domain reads NAGVMQNPRHLVRRRGQEARLRCSPMKGHSHVYWYRQLPEEGLKFMVYLQKENIIDESGMPKERFSAEFPKEGPSILRIQQVVRGDSAAYFCASSTGGRRTSHGYTFGSGTRLTVV.

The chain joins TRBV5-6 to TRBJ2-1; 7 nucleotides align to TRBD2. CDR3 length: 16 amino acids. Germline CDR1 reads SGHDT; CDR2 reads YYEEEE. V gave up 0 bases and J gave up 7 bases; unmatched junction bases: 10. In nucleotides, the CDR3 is TGTGCCAGCAGCTTGGGGCGGGAGCTGTCTTTGAATGAGCAGTTCTTC. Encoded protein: CASSLGRELSLNEQFF.

The CDR3 sequence is CASTPDGSNQPQHF. As DNA, the CDR3 is TGTGCCAGCACCCCGGACGGGAGCAATCAGCCCCAGCATTTT. This chain links TRBV12-3 or TRBV12-4 with TRBJ1-5; D is unclear. Between the trimmed V and J ends, which lost 7 bases and 1 base, there was a span of 11 bases. CDR3 size: 14 residues.

CDR3 sequence: CSATAGDSDTQYF. Written as DNA, the CDR3 is TGCAGTGCTACCGCGGGGGATTCAGATACGCAGTATTTT. The chain recombines TRBV20-1 with TRBJ2-3; 7 positions agree with TRBD2. Germline values: CDR1 DFQATT, CDR2 SNEGSKA (reference sequence). The V and J ends lost 4 bases and 4 bases, in that order; junction bases with no gene match: 5. This CDR3 region has 13 residues.

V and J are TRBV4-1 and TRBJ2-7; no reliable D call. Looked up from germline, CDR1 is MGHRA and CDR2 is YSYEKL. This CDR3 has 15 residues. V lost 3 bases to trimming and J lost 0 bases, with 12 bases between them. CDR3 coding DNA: TGCGCCAGCAGCCAGGCTGAGAGTAGCTCCTACGAGCAGTACTTC. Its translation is CASSQAESSSYEQYF.

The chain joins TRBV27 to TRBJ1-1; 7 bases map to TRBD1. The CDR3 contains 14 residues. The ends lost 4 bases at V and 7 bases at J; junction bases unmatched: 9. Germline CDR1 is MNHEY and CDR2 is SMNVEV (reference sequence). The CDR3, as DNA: TGTGCCAGCAGTTCAGAGACAGGGCAAGATGAAGCTTTCTTT. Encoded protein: CASSSETGQDEAFF.

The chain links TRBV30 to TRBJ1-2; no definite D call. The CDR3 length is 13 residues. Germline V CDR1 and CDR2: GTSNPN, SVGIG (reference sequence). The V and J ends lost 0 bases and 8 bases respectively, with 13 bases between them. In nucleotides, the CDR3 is TGTGCCTGGAGTGTCGGCAGGTTGGGCGGCTACACCTTC. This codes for CAWSVGRLGGYTF.

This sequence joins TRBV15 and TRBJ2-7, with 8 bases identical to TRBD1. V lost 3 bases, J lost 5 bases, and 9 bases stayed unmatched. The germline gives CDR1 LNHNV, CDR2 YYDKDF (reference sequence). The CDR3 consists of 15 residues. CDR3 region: CATSSDRTGIDEQYF. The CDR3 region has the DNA TGTGCCACCAGCAGTGATCGGACAGGGATCGACGAGCAGTACTTC.

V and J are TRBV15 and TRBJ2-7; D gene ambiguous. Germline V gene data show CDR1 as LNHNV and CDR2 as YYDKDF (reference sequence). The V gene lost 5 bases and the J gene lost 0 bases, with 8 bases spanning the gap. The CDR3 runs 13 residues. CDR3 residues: CATSYDNSYEQYF. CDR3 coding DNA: TGTGCCACCAGCTACGACAACTCCTACGAGCAGTACTTC.

The CDR3 DNA reads TGTGCCAGCAGTTACTCGATAGTCGGGGGCAGAACTGAAGCTTTCTTT. This encodes CASSYSIVGGRTEAFF. The V gene is TRBV6-5, the J gene TRBJ1-1; a possible D gene is TRBD1 (6 bases). Per germline, CDR1 MNHEY and CDR2 SVGAGI. The CDR3 is 16 amino acids. V lost 0 bases and J lost 5, with 16 bases in between.

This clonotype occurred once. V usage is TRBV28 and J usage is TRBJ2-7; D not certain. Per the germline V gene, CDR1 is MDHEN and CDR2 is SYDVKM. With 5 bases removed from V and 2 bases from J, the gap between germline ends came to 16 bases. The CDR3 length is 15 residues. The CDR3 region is CASSLNTDGTYEQYF. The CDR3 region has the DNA TGTGCCAGCAGTCTCAACACGGACGGCACCTACGAGCAGTACTTC.

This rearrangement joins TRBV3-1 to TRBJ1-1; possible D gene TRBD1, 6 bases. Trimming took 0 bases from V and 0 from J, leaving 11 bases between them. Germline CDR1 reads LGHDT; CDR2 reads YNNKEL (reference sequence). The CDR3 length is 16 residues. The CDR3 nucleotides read TGTGCCAGCAGCCAAGATGGGGGCAACATGAACACTGAAGCTTTCTTT. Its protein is CASSQDGGNMNTEAFF. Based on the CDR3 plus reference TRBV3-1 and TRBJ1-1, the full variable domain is DTAVSQTPKYLVTQMGNDKSIKCEQNLGHDTMYWYKQDSKKFLKIMFSYNNKELIINETVPNRFSPKSPDKAHLNLHINSLELGDSAVYFCASSQDGGNMNTEAFFGQGTRLTVV.

CDR3 sequence reads: CASSPGTGYSEAFF. The CDR3 DNA sequence: TGTGCCAGCAGTCCCGGGACCGGATATTCGGAAGCTTTCTTT. The chain carries TRBV9 and TRBJ1-1; D is possibly TRBD1 (5 bases). Trimming removed 5 bases from V and 8 bases from J, with 19 bases in between. The CDR3 totals 14 residues. Germline CDR1 SGDLS, CDR2 YYNGEE. The variable domain in full, with the rest retrieved from reference TRBV9 and TRBJ1-1, is DSGVTQTPKHLITATGQRVTLRCSPRSGDLSVYWYQQSLDQGLQFLIQYYNGEERAKGNILERFSAQQFPDLHSELNLSSLELGDSALYFCASSPGTGYSEAFFGQGTRLTVV.

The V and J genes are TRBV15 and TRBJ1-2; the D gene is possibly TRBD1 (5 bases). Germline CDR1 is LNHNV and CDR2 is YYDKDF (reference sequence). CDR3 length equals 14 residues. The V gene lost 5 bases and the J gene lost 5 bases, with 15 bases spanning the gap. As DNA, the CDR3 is TGTGCCACCAGCCCCCGCCGACAGAGTTATGGCTACACCTTC. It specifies CATSPRRQSYGYTF. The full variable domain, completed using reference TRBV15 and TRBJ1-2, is DAMVIQNPRYQVTQFGKPVTLSCSQTLNHNVMYWYQQKSSQAPKLLFHYYDKDFNNEADTPDNFQSRRPNTSFCFLDIRSPGLGDTAMYLCATSPRRQSYGYTFGSGTRLTVV.

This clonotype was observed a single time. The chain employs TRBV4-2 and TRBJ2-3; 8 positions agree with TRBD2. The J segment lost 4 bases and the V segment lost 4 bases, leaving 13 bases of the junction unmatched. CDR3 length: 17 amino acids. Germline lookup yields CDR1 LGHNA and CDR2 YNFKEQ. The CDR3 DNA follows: TGTGCCAGCAGCCCGGCAACTAGCGGAGGGCCTCCAGATACGCAGTATTTT. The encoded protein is CASSPATSGGPPDTQYF.

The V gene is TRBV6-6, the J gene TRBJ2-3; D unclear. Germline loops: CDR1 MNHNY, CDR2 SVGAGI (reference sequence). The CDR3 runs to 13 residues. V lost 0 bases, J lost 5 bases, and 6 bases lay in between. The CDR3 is CASSYSTGDTQYF. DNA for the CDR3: TGTGCCAGCAGTTACTCGACGGGAGATACGCAGTATTTT.

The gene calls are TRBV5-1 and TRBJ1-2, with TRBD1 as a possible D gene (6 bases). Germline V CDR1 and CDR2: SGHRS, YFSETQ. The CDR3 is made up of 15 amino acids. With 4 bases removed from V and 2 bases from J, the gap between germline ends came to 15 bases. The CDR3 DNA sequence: TGCGCCAGCAGCCCTGAGGACAGATGGAACTATGGCTACACCTTC. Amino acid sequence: CASSPEDRWNYGYTF. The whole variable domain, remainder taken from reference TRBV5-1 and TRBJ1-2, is KAGVTQTPRYLIKTRGQQVTLSCSPISGHRSVSWYQQTPGQGLQFLFEYFSETQRNKGNFPGRFSGRQFSNSRSEMNVSTLELGDSALYLCASSPEDRWNYGYTFGSGTRLTVV.

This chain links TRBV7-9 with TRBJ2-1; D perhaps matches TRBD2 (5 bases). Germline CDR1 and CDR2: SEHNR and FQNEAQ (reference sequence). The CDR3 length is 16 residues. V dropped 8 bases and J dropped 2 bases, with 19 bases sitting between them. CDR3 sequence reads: CASPSFQGGPYNEQFF. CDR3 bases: TGTGCCAGCCCCTCCTTCCAAGGCGGGCCCTACAATGAGCAGTTCTTC.

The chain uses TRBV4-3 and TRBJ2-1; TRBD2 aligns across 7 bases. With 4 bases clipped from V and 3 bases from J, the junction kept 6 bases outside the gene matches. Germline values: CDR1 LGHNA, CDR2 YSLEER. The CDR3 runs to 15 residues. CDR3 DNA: TGCGCCAGCAGCCTCGGCGGGAGACACTACAATGAGCAGTTCTTC. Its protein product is CASSLGGRHYNEQFF.